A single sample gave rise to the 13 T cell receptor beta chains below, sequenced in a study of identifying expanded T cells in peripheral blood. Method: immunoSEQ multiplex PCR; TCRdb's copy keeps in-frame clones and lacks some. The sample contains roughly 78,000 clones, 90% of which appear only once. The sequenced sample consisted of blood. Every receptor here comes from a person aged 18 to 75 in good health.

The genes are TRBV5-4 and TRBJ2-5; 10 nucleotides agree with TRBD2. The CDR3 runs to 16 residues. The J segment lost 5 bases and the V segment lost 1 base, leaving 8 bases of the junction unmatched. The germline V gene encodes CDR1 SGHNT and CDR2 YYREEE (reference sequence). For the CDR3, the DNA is TGTGCCAGCAGCTTGACTAGCGGGACCCGGGGGGAGACCCAGTACTTC. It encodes CASSLTSGTRGETQYF.

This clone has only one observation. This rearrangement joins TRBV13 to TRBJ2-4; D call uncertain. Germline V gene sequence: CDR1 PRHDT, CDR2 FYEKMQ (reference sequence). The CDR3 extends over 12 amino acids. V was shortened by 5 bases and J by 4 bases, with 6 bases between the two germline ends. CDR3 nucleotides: TGTGCCAGCAGCCCCCAGAAAAACATTCAGTACTTC. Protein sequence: CASSPQKNIQYF.

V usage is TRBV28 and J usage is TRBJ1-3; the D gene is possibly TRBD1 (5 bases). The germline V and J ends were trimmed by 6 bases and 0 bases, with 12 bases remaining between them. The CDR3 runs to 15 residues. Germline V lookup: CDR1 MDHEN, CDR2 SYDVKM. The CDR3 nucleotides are TGTGCCAGCAGGACCGAGGGGCACTCTGGAAACACCATATATTTT. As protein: CASRTEGHSGNTIYF. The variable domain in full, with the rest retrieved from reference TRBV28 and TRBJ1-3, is DVKVTQSSRYLVKRTGEKVFLECVQDMDHENMFWYRQDPGLGLRLIYFSYDVKMKEKGDIPEGYSVSREKKERFSLILESASTNQTSMYLCASRTEGHSGNTIYFGEGSWLTVV.

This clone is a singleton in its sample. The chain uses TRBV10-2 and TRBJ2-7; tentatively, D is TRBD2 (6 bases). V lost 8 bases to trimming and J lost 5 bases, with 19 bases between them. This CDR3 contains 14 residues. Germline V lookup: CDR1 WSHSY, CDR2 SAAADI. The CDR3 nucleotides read TGCGCCAGCTCCGGGAGAGCGGAGGTCCACGAGCAGTACTTC. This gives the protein CASSGRAEVHEQYF.

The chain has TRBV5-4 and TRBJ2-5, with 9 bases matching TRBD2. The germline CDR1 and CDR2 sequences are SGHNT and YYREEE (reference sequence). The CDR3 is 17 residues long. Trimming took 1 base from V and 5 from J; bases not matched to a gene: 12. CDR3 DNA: TGTGCCAGCAGCTTGTTTAGGCGGGGGGGCTCTGAGGAGACCCAGTACTTC. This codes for CASSLFRRGGSEETQYF.

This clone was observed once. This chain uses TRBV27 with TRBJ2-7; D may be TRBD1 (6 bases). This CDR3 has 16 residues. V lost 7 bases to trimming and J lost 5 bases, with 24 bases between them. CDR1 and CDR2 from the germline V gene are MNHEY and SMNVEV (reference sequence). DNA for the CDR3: TGTGCCAGCAAACCTAGGGGCAGGGGAGACTTGAACGAGCAGTACTTC. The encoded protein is CASKPRGRGDLNEQYF.

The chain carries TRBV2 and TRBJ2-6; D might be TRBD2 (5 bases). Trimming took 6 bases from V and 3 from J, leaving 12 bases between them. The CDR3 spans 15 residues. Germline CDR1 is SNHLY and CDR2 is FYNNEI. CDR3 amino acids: CASSEEGSGANVLTF. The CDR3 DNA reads TGTGCCAGCAGCGAGGAAGGGAGTGGGGCCAACGTCCTGACTTTC.

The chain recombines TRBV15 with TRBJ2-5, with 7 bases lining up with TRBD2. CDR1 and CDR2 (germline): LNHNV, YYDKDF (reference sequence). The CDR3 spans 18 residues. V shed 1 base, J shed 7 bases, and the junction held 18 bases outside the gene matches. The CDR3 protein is CATSRAPEGFGRVRTQYF. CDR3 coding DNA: TGTGCCACCAGCAGAGCGCCGGAGGGCTTTGGGAGGGTGAGGACCCAGTACTTC.

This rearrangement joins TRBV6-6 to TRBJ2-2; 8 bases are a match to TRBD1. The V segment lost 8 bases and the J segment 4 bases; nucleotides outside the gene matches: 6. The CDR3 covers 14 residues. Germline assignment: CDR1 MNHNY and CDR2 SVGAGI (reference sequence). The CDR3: CASLQGEVTGELFF. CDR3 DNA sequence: TGTGCCAGCCTACAGGGGGAGGTCACCGGGGAGCTGTTTTTT.

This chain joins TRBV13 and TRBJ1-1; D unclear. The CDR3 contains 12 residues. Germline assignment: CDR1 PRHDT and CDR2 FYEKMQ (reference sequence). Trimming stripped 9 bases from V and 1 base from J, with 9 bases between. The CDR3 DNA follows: TGTGCCAGTCGCGGGGAGAACACTGAAGCTTTCTTT. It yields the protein CASRGENTEAFF.

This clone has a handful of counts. The CDR3 sequence is CASSYGGNQPQHF. Written as DNA, the CDR3 is TGTGCCAGCAGTTACGGGGGGAATCAGCCCCAGCATTTT. V gene TRBV6-5 combines with J gene TRBJ1-5; perhaps TRBD1 as D (5 bases). Per germline, CDR1 MNHEY and CDR2 SVGAGI. This CDR3 region has 13 residues. V dropped 2 bases and J dropped 4 bases, with 6 bases sitting between them.

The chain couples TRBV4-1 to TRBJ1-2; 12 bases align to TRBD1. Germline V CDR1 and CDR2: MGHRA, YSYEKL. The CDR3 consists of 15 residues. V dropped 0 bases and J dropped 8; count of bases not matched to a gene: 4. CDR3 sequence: CASSQEGQGARGYTF. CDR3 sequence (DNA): TGCGCCAGCAGCCAAGAGGGACAGGGGGCGAGAGGCTACACCTTC.

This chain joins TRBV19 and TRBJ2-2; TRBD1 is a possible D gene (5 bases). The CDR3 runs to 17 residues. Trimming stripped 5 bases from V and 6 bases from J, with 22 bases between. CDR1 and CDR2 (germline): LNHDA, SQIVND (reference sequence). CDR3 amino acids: CASSVGHLKTFSGELFF. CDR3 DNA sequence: TGTGCCAGTAGTGTAGGACATCTAAAAACCTTTTCCGGGGAGCTGTTTTTT.